Shown below are 18 T cell receptor beta chains from a single sample sequenced in a study of cytotoxic CD8 clonotypes in ibrutinib-treated CLL. The assay was immunoSEQ multiplex PCR, and TCRdb's table has in-frame clones only and misses some. Of some 140,000 clones in the sample, 80% to 95% are singletons; the top ten hold less than 14%. The sequenced sample was PBMCs, obtained after 12 months of ibrutinib treatment. The receptors derive from a human donor with chronic lymphocytic leukemia.

This rearrangement joins TRBV10-3 to TRBJ1-5; D may be TRBD1 (5 bases). The CDR3 covers 13 residues. Germline loops: CDR1 ENHRY, CDR2 SYGVKD. V dropped 7 bases and J dropped 5 bases, with 12 bases sitting between them. CDR3: CAITRGADQPQHF. The CDR3 bases are TGTGCCATCACACGAGGGGCGGATCAGCCCCAGCATTTT.

Comment on this clone: Other DNA sequences in the same sample also yield this CDR3. V is TRBV6-5 and J is TRBJ2-7; 9 bases match TRBD1. The trim removed 8 bases at V and 0 bases at J, leaving 5 bases unmatched. The V gene's germline CDR1 is MNHEY and CDR2 SVGAGI. CDR3 length: 14 amino acids. This chain's CDR3 is CASSPGQGSYEQYF. The CDR3 nucleotides are TGTGCCAGCTCTCCGGGACAGGGCTCCTACGAGCAGTACTTC.

The chain uses TRBV21-1 and TRBJ2-4; no DNA check was done on the table's D call, TRBD1. TRBV21-1 represents a pseudogene. The CDR3 extends over 16 amino acids. DNA of the CDR3: TGTGCCAGCAGCACAACAGGGTGTCCCGGCAAAAACATTCAGTACTTC. Encoded protein: CASSTTGCPGKNIQYF.

Remarks on this clone: The identical CDR3 is also encoded by other nucleotide sequences in the sample. V and J are TRBV5-1 and TRBJ2-3; TRBD1 matches at 9 bases. Trimming took 2 bases from V and 3 from J; bases not matched to a gene: 4. Germline CDR1 is SGHRS and CDR2 is YFSETQ. The CDR3 has 15 amino acids. CDR3 region: CASSLGDRETDTQYF. For the CDR3, the DNA is TGCGCCAGCAGCTTAGGGGACAGGGAAACAGATACGCAGTATTTT.

The rearrangement links TRBV7-8 to TRBJ1-1, with 8 bases aligning to TRBD1. The J segment lost 6 bases and the V segment lost 4 bases, leaving 13 bases of the junction unmatched. This CDR3 comprises 16 residues. Per the germline V gene, CDR1 is SGHVS and CDR2 is FQNEAQ. The CDR3 loop reads CASSSMTGDDQAEAFF. Here the CDR3 DNA reads TGTGCCAGCAGCTCCATGACAGGGGATGATCAGGCTGAAGCTTTCTTT.

This clone appeared once. The chain joins TRBV6-1 to TRBJ2-5, with 15 bases lining up with TRBD2. The CDR3 runs to 16 residues. Trimming cost V 4 bases and J 5 bases; bases outside gene matches: 5. The V gene's germline CDR1 is MNHNS and CDR2 SASEGT. CDR3 sequence (DNA): TGTGCCAGCAGTGGGGGACTAGCGGGAGGTGGGGAGACCCAGTACTTC. This gives the protein CASSGGLAGGGETQYF.

The chain couples TRBV9 to TRBJ1-1, with a tentative D call TRBD1 (5 bases). With 0 bases removed from V and 3 bases from J, the gap between germline ends came to 12 bases. The CDR3 contains 15 residues. Germline V gene sequence: CDR1 SGDLS, CDR2 YYNGEE. CDR3: CASSVGAGGDTEAFF. CDR3 DNA sequence: TGTGCCAGCAGCGTAGGGGCGGGAGGGGACACTGAAGCTTTCTTT.

The chain is built from TRBV19 and TRBJ1-3; D not resolved. V was clipped by 2 bases and J by 0 bases, with 8 bases between them. The CDR3 has 15 residues. The germline V gene has CDR1 LNHDA and CDR2 SQIVND (reference sequence). The CDR3 DNA reads as TGTGCCAGTAGTATATCGGGCAGCTCTGGAAACACCATATATTTT. Translation gives CASSISGSSGNTIYF.

The chain combines TRBV6-5 with TRBJ1-2; the D gene is possibly TRBD1 (5 bases). The germline CDR1 and CDR2 sequences are MNHEY and SVGAGI. V lost 3 bases and J lost 6, with 14 bases in between. CDR3 length: 14 amino acids. The CDR3 bases are TGTGCCAGCAGTTATCAGGGAGGGTCGGATGGCTACACCTTC. This translates into CASSYQGGSDGYTF.

The chain employs TRBV30 and TRBJ1-5, with D perhaps TRBD1 (5 bases). Germline V gene data show CDR1 as GTSNPN and CDR2 as SVGIG (reference sequence). The CDR3 has 13 amino acids. V was shortened by 1 base and J by 7 bases, with 11 bases between the two germline ends. CDR3 loop: CAWSEGSWQPQHF. The DNA for the CDR3 is TGTGCCTGGAGTGAGGGGAGTTGGCAGCCCCAGCATTTT.

The chain uses TRBV7-9 and TRBJ1-3, with D possibly matching TRBD1 (5 bases). The germline V gene encodes CDR1 SEHNR and CDR2 FQNEAQ (reference sequence). Trimming cost V 5 bases and J 2 bases, with 10 bases left between them. This CDR3 comprises 14 residues. CDR3 coding DNA: TGTGCCAGCAGCAAACCGGACACTGGAAACACCATATATTTT. It yields the protein CASSKPDTGNTIYF.

This chain uses TRBV5-8 with TRBJ2-6, with unresolved D. This CDR3 region has 15 residues. The germline V gene has CDR1 SGHTS and CDR2 YDEGEE. The V end was cut by 2 bases, the J end by 1 base, with 7 bases between. The CDR3 nucleotides are TGTGCCAGCAGCTTCTCTGGATCTGGGGCCAACGTCCTGACTTTC. This translates into CASSFSGSGANVLTF.

J is TRBJ2-3 and V is TRBV5-1; 14 bases align to TRBD2. The J segment lost 1 base and the V segment lost 4 bases, leaving 2 bases of the junction unmatched. CDR1 and CDR2 (germline): SGHRS, YFSETQ. This CDR3 comprises 16 residues. In DNA, the CDR3 is TGCGCCAGCAGCACGACTAGCGGGGGGGGCACAGATACGCAGTATTTT. Amino acid sequence: CASSTTSGGGTDTQYF.

This chain links TRBV6-5 with TRBJ2-3; no clear D. Per the germline V gene, CDR1 is MNHEY and CDR2 is SVGAGI. V was clipped by 8 bases and J by 3 bases, with 15 bases between them. This CDR3 contains 14 residues. Here the CDR3 DNA reads TGTGCCAGCCGAGACCTACGTGGGACAGATACGCAGTATTTT. Encoded protein: CASRDLRGTDTQYF.

The CDR3 bases are TGTGCCAGCAGTCCTAGTCGCGGGAGCGGGACAGATACGCAGTATTTT. This gives the protein CASSPSRGSGTDTQYF. The rearrangement joins TRBV28 to TRBJ2-3; 7 nucleotides agree with TRBD2. With V trimmed by 5 bases and J by 3 bases, 11 bases remained unmatched. This CDR3 contains 16 residues. The germline V gene has CDR1 MDHEN and CDR2 SYDVKM.

The chain links TRBV28 to TRBJ1-1; D perhaps matches TRBD1 (6 bases). The CDR3 has 13 residues. Germline lookup yields CDR1 MDHEN and CDR2 SYDVKM. V lost 10 bases and J 0 bases, leaving 12 bases between the germline ends. The CDR3 DNA follows: TGTGCCACCTCCGGGGGCCTGAACACTGAAGCTTTCTTT. Translated, it gives CATSGGLNTEAFF.

This clone has only one observation. V usage is TRBV30 and J usage is TRBJ1-3; unclear D gene. V dropped 3 bases and J dropped 4 bases, with 4 bases sitting between them. The CDR3 runs 11 residues. Germline lookup yields CDR1 GTSNPN and CDR2 SVGIG (reference sequence). The CDR3 region is CAWSAGNTIYF. The CDR3 DNA reads as TGTGCCTGGAGCGCGGGAAACACCATATATTTT.

The J gene is TRBJ2-3, the V gene TRBV7-2, with 8 bases lining up with TRBD2. CDR1 SGHTA and CDR2 FQGNSA come from the germline V gene. This CDR3 comprises 16 residues. Trimming took 2 bases from V and 5 from J; bases not matched to a gene: 9. The CDR3 DNA follows: TGTGCCAGCAGCTTAAGTGGAGCGGGAGCGGGAGATACGCAGTATTTT. Protein sequence: CASSLSGAGAGDTQYF.